This T cell receptor (beta chain) was profiled in a study of blood T cell repertoires in COVID-19. Study summary: Material from acute and convalescent COVID-19 was sourced from the United States, Italy and Spain. The cDNA or gDNA used as material had been derived from T cells, B-cell-depleted T cells, or PBMCs.

Germline V lookup: CDR1 SEHNR, CDR2 FQNEAQ (reference sequence). The CDR3 consists of 16 residues. Losses at the gene ends were 1 base for V and 4 bases for J; bases not matched to a gene: 7. Under the authors' procedure: Researchers report that nucleated cell counts were estimated from reference gene primer amplification. Assay: immunoSEQ multiplex PCR; the TCRdb copy retains only in-frame clones and omits some. Clonal size and the V and J genes are those of that table, whereas D and trimming came from the DNA. The table has about 140,000 clones, 81% seen once. This receptor was obtained from a human donor in a cohort sampled during active COVID-19. This rearrangement joins TRBV7-9 to TRBJ2-5, with 9 bases identical to TRBD1. Input material: peripheral blood. CDR3 bases: TGTGCCAGCAGCTTAGACGGGACAGGGAGGGGAGAGACCCAGTACTTC. Translating it yields CASSLDGTGRGETQYF. Full variable domain (missing parts from reference TRBV7-9 and TRBJ2-5): DTGVSQNPRHKITKRGQNVTFRCDPISEHNRLYWYRQTLGQGPEFLTYFQNEAQLEKSRLLSDRFSAERPKGSFSTLEIQRTEQGDSAMYLCASSLDGTGRGETQYFGPGTRLLVL.